The 14 T cell receptor beta chains below all came from one sample that was sequenced in a study of cytomegalovirus exposure and HLA in healthy donors. The PCR made use of 60 Vbeta and 13 Jbeta primers. Assay used: immunoSEQ multiplex PCR; TCRdb lists only in-frame clones, some missing. Among under 75,000 clones listed, about 63% were seen once. Sequenced: PBMCs. These receptors all stem from a man aged 35 to 55 in good health and CMV-seropositive.

In this sample, this clone turned up once. This rearrangement joins TRBV21-1 to TRBJ1-1; the table's D call, TRBD1, has no DNA check behind it. TRBV21-1 is shown as a pseudogene. The CDR3 is 16 residues long. In DNA, the CDR3 is TGTGCCAGCAGCAGTAGGGTCAGGGGCATGAACACTGAAGCTTTCTTT. Protein sequence: CASSSRVRGMNTEAFF.

The V call is TRBV9, the J call TRBJ2-5; D is uncertain. The CDR3 extends over 15 amino acids. Germline V gives CDR1 SGDLS, CDR2 YYNGEE. Between the trimmed V and J ends, which lost 4 bases and 5 bases, there was a span of 18 bases. The CDR3: CASSPTLLVEETQYF. CDR3 DNA sequence: TGTGCCAGCAGCCCCACGCTCTTGGTGGAGGAGACCCAGTACTTC.

The V and J genes are TRBV6-5 and TRBJ1-1; 11 bases are shared with TRBD1. The germline V gene encodes CDR1 MNHEY and CDR2 SVGAGI. This CDR3 contains 15 residues. V lost 5 bases and J lost 4; bases outside the gene matches: 6. The DNA of the CDR3 is TGTGCCAGCAGTCGATGGGACAGGGGGACCACTGAAGCTTTCTTT. Translation: CASSRWDRGTTEAFF.

The chain is built from TRBV19 and TRBJ2-1; D is unresolved. There are 11 residues in the CDR3. V was shortened by 7 bases and J by 4 bases, with 5 bases between the two germline ends. From germline, CDR1 is LNHDA and CDR2 SQIVND (reference sequence). CDR3 residues: CASTQYNEQFF. DNA of the CDR3: TGTGCCAGTACACAATACAATGAGCAGTTCTTC.

J is TRBJ2-5 and V is TRBV2, with 13 bases aligning to TRBD2. Trimming took 1 base from V and 5 from J; bases not matched to a gene: 10. This CDR3 has 18 residues. Germline V gives CDR1 SNHLY, CDR2 FYNNEI. Here the CDR3 DNA reads TGTGCCAGCAGTGAAGGGGGACTAGCGGGATTCGGGGGTGAGACCCAGTACTTC. Translated: CASSEGGLAGFGGETQYF.

A remark on this clone: Distinct nucleotide sequences in the sample also encode this CDR3. The chain has TRBV7-8 and TRBJ2-1; D is unresolved. V shed 1 base and J shed 4 bases, with 5 bases lying between them. The germline V gene encodes CDR1 SGHVS and CDR2 FQNEAQ. This CDR3 contains 13 residues. DNA for the CDR3: TGTGCCAGCAGCTTAGACAGATACAATGAGCAGTTCTTC. Its protein is CASSLDRYNEQFF.

Remarks on this clone: The sample has other DNA sequences that encode this CDR3 too. The chain has TRBV18 and TRBJ2-2; 11 bases agree with TRBD2. Germline V lookup: CDR1 KGHSH, CDR2 LQKENI. J lost 1 base, V lost 2 bases, and 0 bases had no gene match. There are 16 residues in the CDR3. The CDR3 region is CASSPGTSGNTGELFF. DNA for the CDR3: TGTGCCAGCTCACCAGGGACTAGCGGGAACACCGGGGAGCTGTTTTTT. Drawing the rest from reference TRBV18 and TRBJ2-2, the complete variable domain is NAGVMQNPRHLVRRRGQEARLRCSPMKGHSHVYWYRQLPEEGLKFMVYLQKENIIDESGMPKERFSAEFPKEGPSILRIQQVVRGDSAAYFCASSPGTSGNTGELFFGEGSRLTVL.

This clone was detected once. The chain links TRBV7-9 to TRBJ2-7; 8 bases fit TRBD2. The V gene's germline CDR1 is SEHNR and CDR2 FQNEAQ (reference sequence). The CDR3 spans 14 residues. Unmatched junction bases numbered 6, after V lost 5 bases and J lost 3 bases. The CDR3 here is CASSRGLANYEQYF. CDR3 sequence (DNA): TGTGCCAGCAGCCGAGGACTAGCTAACTACGAGCAGTACTTC.

This rearrangement joins TRBV2 to TRBJ2-3, with 13 bases lining up with TRBD2. The CDR3 is 18 amino acids. Germline trimming cut 0 bases from V and 2 bases from J; bases unmatched to any gene: 5. Germline lookup yields CDR1 SNHLY and CDR2 FYNNEI. As DNA, the CDR3 is TGTGCCAGCAGTGAAGCGGGACTAGCGGGGAGAAACACAGATACGCAGTATTTT. Encoded protein: CASSEAGLAGRNTDTQYF. Based on the CDR3 plus reference TRBV2 and TRBJ2-3, the full variable domain is EPEVTQTPSHQVTQMGQEVILRCVPISNHLYFYWYRQILGQKVEFLVSFYNNEISEKSEIFDDQFSVERPDGSNFTLKIRSTKLEDSAMYFCASSEAGLAGRNTDTQYFGPGTRLTVL.

This clone was counted a few times. This chain connects TRBV7-9 to TRBJ1-2, with 7 bases identical to TRBD1. Germline CDR1 SEHNR, CDR2 FQNEAQ (reference sequence). Trimming at V came to 1 base and at J to 0 bases, leaving 5 bases not matched to a gene. The CDR3 sequence is 16 residues long. CDR3 nucleotide sequence: TGTGCCAGCAGCTTAGATTCAGGGGGAACTAACTATGGCTACACCTTC. Encoded protein: CASSLDSGGTNYGYTF.

The chain uses TRBV7-9 and TRBJ2-7; a possible D gene is TRBD1 (6 bases). The CDR3 has 15 amino acids. The V gene lost 4 bases and the J gene lost 3 bases, with 16 bases spanning the gap. In germline, CDR1 is SEHNR, CDR2 FQNEAQ (reference sequence). This chain's CDR3 is CASSSLGTRIYEQYF. The DNA for the CDR3 is TGTGCCAGCAGCTCGTTAGGGACAAGAATCTACGAGCAGTACTTC.

Points on this clone: Additional DNA sequences in this sample encode the identical CDR3. This sequence joins TRBV12-5 and TRBJ2-7; TRBD2 is a possible D gene (6 bases). The V gene's germline CDR1 is LGHNT and CDR2 FRNRAP. The CDR3 contains 12 residues. V was pared by 2 bases and J by 6 bases, with 8 bases between. The CDR3 region is CASGLLGGEQYF. DNA of the CDR3: TGTGCTAGTGGTTTGTTGGGAGGCGAGCAGTACTTC.

The chain uses TRBV19 and TRBJ1-1; D might be TRBD1 (5 bases). With 9 bases removed from V and 1 base from J, the gap between germline ends came to 15 bases. The CDR3 is made up of 14 amino acids. In germline, CDR1 is LNHDA, CDR2 SQIVND (reference sequence). CDR3 DNA sequence: TGTGCCAGCCCCCCTGCGGGGGGGAACACTGAAGCTTTCTTT. Translated: CASPPAGGNTEAFF.

This clone turned up a few times. This sequence joins TRBV27 and TRBJ2-3, with 8 nucleotides matching TRBD2. CDR1 and CDR2 from the germline V gene are MNHEY and SMNVEV (reference sequence). This CDR3 is 19 amino acids long. J lost 1 base, V lost 1 base, and 13 bases had no gene match. CDR3 residues: CASSLFPGTSLAGTDTQYF. CDR3 nucleotide sequence: TGTGCCAGCAGTTTATTCCCCGGGACCTCACTAGCGGGCACAGATACGCAGTATTTT.